The sequence of this T cell receptor beta chain was determined in a study of identical twins. The cDNA had a unique molecular identifier and a template-switch universal primer site. TCRdb re-called the 5' RACE reads through MiXCR, storing one row per CDR3 protein. The table records about 690,000 distinct CDR3 sequences, 5.5% to 6.5% of them present only once. At least ten counts were recorded for this clonotype. Its target is not known. Study-wide results and caveats: A partial confounding effect on zero-insertion analyses could come from invariant MAIT and iNKT cells. For cord blood, abundant beta clonotypes had fewer insertions, unlike memory repertoires, which showed none. Twins' excess sharing was less marked for out-of-frame beta sequences.

V dropped 5 bases and J dropped 3; count of bases not matched to a gene: 4. CDR1 and CDR2 from the germline V gene are LNHNV and YYDKDF (reference sequence). This CDR3 is 16 amino acids long. The rearrangement uses TRBV15 and TRBJ2-1; TRBD2 matches at 13 bases. The sequenced material came from naive T cells sorted from blood. The clonotype originates from a man aged 18 to 35 in good health. CDR3 bases: TGTGCCACCAGCGGGAGGACTAGCGGGAGCTACAATGAGCAGTTCTTC. Amino acids: CATSGRTSGSYNEQFF. Supplemented by reference TRBV15 and TRBJ2-1, the full variable domain reads DAMVIQNPRYQVTQFGKPVTLSCSQTLNHNVMYWYQQKSSQAPKLLFHYYDKDFNNEADTPDNFQSRRPNTSFCFLDIRSPGLGDTAMYLCATSGRTSGSYNEQFFGPGTRLTVL.